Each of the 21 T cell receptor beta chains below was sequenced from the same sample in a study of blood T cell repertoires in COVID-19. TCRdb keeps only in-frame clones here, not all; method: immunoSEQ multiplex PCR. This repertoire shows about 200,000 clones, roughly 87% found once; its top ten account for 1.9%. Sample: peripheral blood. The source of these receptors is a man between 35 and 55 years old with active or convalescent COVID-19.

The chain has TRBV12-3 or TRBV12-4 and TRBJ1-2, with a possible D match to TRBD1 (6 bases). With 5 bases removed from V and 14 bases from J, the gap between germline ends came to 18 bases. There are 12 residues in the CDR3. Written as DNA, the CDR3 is TGTGCCAGCAGTCAGACCGGGACACTGTGGACCTTC. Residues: CASSQTGTLWTF.

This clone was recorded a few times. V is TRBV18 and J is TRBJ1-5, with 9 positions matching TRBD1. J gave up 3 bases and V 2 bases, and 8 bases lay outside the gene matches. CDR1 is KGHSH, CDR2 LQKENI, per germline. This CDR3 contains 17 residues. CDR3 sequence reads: CASSPKEGQGYNQPQHF. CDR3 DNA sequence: TGTGCCAGCTCACCAAAAGAAGGACAGGGGTACAATCAGCCCCAGCATTTT. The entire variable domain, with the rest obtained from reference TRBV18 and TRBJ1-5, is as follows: NAGVMQNPRHLVRRRGQEARLRCSPMKGHSHVYWYRQLPEEGLKFMVYLQKENIIDESGMPKERFSAEFPKEGPSILRIQQVVRGDSAAYFCASSPKEGQGYNQPQHFGDGTRLSIL.

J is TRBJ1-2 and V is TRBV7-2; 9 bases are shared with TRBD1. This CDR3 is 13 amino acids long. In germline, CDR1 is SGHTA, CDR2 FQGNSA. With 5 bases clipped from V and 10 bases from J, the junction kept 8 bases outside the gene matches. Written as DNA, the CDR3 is TGTGCCAGCAGCCCGGGGACAGGGAGGGACTACACCTTC. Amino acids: CASSPGTGRDYTF.

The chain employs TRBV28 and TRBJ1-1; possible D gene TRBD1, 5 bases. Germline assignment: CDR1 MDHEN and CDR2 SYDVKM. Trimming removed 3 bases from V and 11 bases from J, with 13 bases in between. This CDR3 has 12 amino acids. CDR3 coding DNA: TGTGCCAGCAGTTTGGGGATGGGGCAGGCTTTCTTT. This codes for CASSLGMGQAFF.

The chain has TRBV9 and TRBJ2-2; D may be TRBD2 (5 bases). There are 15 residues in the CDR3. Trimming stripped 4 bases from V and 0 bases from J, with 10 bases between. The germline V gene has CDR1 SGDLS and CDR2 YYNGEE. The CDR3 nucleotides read TGTGCCAGCAGCCTCAGCGGAACGAACACCGGGGAGCTGTTTTTT. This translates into CASSLSGTNTGELFF.

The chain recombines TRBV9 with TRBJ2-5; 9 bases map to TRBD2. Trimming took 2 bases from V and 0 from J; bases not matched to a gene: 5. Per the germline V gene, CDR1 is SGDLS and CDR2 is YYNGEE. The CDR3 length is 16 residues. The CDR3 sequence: CASSVTSGSNQETQYF. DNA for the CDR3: TGTGCCAGCAGCGTTACTAGCGGGTCTAACCAAGAGACCCAGTACTTC.

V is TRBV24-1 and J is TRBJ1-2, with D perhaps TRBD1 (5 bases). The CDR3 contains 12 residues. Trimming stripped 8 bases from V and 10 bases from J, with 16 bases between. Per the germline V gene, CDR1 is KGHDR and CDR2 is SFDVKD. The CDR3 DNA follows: TGTGCCACCATCTCGGCGGGGCAGGTCTACACCTTC. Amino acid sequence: CATISAGQVYTF.

CDR3 region: CASSPGTGGTVNTEAFF. The CDR3, as DNA: TGTGCCAGCAGTCCCGGGACAGGGGGCACGGTGAACACTGAAGCTTTCTTT. The genes are TRBV27 and TRBJ1-1; 12 bases line up with TRBD1. There are 17 residues in the CDR3. V lost 5 bases and J lost 0; bases outside the gene matches: 7. Germline CDR1 and CDR2: MNHEY and SMNVEV (reference sequence).

For the CDR3, the DNA is TGTGCCAGCAGCCCCGGGGGAGCTGAAGAGACCCAGTACTTC. It yields the protein CASSPGGAEETQYF. The chain joins TRBV7-3 to TRBJ2-5; maybe TRBD2 (6 bases). Germline CDR1 reads SGHTA; CDR2 reads FQGTGA. The germline V and J ends were trimmed by 5 bases and 3 bases, with 13 bases remaining between them. This CDR3 is 14 amino acids long.

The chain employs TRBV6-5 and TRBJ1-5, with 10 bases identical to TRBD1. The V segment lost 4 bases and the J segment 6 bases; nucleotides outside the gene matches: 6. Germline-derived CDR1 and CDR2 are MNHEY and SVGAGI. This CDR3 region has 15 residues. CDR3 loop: CASSLGTGVIQPQHF. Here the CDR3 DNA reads TGTGCCAGCAGTTTAGGGACAGGGGTTATTCAGCCCCAGCATTTT.

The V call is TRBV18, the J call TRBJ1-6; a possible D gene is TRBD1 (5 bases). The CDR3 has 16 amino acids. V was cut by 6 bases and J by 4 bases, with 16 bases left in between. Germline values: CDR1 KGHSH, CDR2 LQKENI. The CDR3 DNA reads TGTGCCAGCTCCCTTCTAGACAGCCCGTATAATTCACCCCTCCACTTT. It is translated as CASSLLDSPYNSPLHF.

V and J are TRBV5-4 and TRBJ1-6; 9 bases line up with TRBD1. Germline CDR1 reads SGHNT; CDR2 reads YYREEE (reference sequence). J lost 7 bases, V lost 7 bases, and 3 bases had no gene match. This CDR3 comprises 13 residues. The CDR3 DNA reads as TGTGCCAGCCTGGACAGGGGAAATTCACCCCTCCACTTT. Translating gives CASLDRGNSPLHF.

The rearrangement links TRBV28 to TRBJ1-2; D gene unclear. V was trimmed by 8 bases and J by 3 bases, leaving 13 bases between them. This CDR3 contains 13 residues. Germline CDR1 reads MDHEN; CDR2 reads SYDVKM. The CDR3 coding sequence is TGTGCCAGCGTGATGGGGAGCGACTATGGCTACACCTTC. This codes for CASVMGSDYGYTF.

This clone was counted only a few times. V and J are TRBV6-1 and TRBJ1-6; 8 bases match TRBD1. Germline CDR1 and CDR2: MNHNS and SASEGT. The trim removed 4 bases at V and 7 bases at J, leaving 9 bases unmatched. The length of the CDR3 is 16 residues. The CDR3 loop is CASSVRTGPTNSPLHF. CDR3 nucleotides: TGTGCCAGCAGTGTTCGGACAGGGCCGACCAATTCACCCCTCCACTTT.

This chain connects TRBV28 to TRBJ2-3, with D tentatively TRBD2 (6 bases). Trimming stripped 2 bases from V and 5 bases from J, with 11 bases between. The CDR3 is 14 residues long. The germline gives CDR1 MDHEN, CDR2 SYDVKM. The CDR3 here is CASSLTAGGDTQYF. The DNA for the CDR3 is TGTGCCAGCAGTTTAACGGCCGGGGGAGATACGCAGTATTTT.

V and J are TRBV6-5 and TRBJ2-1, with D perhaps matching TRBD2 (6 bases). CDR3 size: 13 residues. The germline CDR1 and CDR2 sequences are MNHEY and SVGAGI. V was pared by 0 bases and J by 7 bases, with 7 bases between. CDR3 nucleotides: TGTGCCAGCAGTTACTCGGAGGGGAATGAGCAGTTCTTC. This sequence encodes CASSYSEGNEQFF.

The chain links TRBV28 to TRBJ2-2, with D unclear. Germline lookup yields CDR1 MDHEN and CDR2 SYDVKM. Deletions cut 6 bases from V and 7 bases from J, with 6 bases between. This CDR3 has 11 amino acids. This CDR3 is CASRLLGELFF. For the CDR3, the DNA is TGTGCCAGCAGGTTACTCGGGGAGCTGTTTTTT.

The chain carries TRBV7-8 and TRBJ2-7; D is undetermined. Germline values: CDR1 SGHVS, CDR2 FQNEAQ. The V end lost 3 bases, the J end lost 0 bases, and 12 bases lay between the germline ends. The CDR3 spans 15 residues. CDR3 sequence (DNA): TGTGCCAGCAGCTTGATGCAGAGGAGCTCCTACGAGCAGTACTTC. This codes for CASSLMQRSSYEQYF.

CDR3 sequence reads: CASSYRISGQGSTGELFF. The CDR3 region has the DNA TGCGCCAGCAGCTATAGAATTTCGGGACAGGGATCCACCGGGGAGCTGTTTTTT. This chain connects TRBV5-1 to TRBJ2-2; TRBD1 aligns across 9 bases. Trimming at V came to 3 bases and at J to 4 bases, leaving 13 bases not matched to a gene. CDR3 length: 18 residues. The germline V gene encodes CDR1 SGHRS and CDR2 YFSETQ. Filled out from reference TRBV5-1 and TRBJ2-2, the complete variable domain reads KAGVTQTPRYLIKTRGQQVTLSCSPISGHRSVSWYQQTPGQGLQFLFEYFSETQRNKGNFPGRFSGRQFSNSRSEMNVSTLELGDSALYLCASSYRISGQGSTGELFFGEGSRLTVL.

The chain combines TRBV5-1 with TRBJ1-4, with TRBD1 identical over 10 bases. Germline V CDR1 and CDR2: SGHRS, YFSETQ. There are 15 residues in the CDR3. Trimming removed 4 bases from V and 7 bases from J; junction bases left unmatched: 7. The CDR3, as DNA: TGCGCCAGCAGCCCGGGACAGGGGCTGAGTGAAAAACTGTTTTTT. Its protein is CASSPGQGLSEKLFF.

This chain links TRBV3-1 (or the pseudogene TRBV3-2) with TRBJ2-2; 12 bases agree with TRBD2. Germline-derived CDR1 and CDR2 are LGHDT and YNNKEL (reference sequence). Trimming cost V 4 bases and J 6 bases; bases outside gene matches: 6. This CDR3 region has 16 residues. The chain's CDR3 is CASSPRLAGEPGELFF. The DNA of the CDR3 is TGTGCCAGCAGCCCCAGACTAGCGGGAGAGCCCGGGGAGCTGTTTTTT.